The 13 T cell receptor beta chains listed next were all sequenced from one sample in a study of identical twins. TCRdb reprocessed the 5' RACE reads via MiXCR and lists one record per CDR3 protein. This table has roughly 690,000 distinct CDR3 sequences, about 20% appearing once. These same data were also listed under a study on T cells expressing NK-cell markers.

Specimen: PBMCs. Receptor source: a woman under 30 in good health.

At least ten counts were recorded for this clonotype. At one end the junction does not follow the germline gene, possibly because of a read error. The chain recombines TRBV12-5 with TRBJ1-2; TRBD1 matches at 10 bases. The CDR3 sequence is 14 residues long. Per the germline V gene, CDR1 is LGHNT and CDR2 is FRNRAP. The CDR3 is CASALWDRGASYTF. Written as DNA, the CDR3 is TGTGCTAGTGCTTTGTGGGACAGGGGTGCCTCATACACCTTC. Full variable domain (outside the CDR3, taken from reference TRBV12-5 and TRBJ1-2): DARVTQTPRHKVTEMGQEVTMRCQPILGHNTVFWYRQTMMQGLELLAYFRNRAPLDDSGMPKDRFSAEMPDATLATLKIQPSEPRDSAVYFCASALWDRGASYTFGSGTRLTVV.

The sample holds a few counts of this clonotype. The chain links TRBV6-5 to TRBJ2-2, with unresolved D. The V end lost 0 bases, the J end lost 4 bases, and 6 bases lay between the germline ends. CDR3 size: 14 residues. Germline CDR1 and CDR2: MNHEY and SVGAGI. The CDR3 sequence: CASSYSGLTGELFF. CDR3 nucleotide sequence: TGTGCCAGCAGTTACTCGGGCCTCACCGGGGAGCTGTTTTTT.

The table lists this clonotype with a few counts. This rearrangement joins TRBV7-2 to TRBJ2-7; TRBD2 aligns across 11 bases. There are 17 residues in the CDR3. J lost 4 bases, V lost 5 bases, and 13 bases had no gene match. Per germline, CDR1 SGHTA and CDR2 FQGNSA. CDR3 DNA: TGTGCCAGCAGCGAGTCGGTAGCGGGAGGGCTGGGTTACGAGCAGTACTTC. Translating it yields CASSESVAGGLGYEQYF.

This clonotype showed up just a few times. The chain joins TRBV12-3 or TRBV12-4 to TRBJ1-2; D not resolved. The CDR3 spans 13 residues. V gave up 3 bases and J gave up 8 bases, with 13 bases separating them. The CDR3 spells CASSLRGQRGYTF. The CDR3 nucleotides are TGTGCCAGCAGTTTGCGGGGTCAGCGGGGCTACACCTTC.

This clonotype occurred a few times. The chain has TRBV20-1 and TRBJ2-7; 11 bases match TRBD2. V lost 5 bases to trimming and J lost 3 bases; unmatched junction nucleotides: 15. The CDR3 totals 17 residues. Germline V lookup: CDR1 DFQATT, CDR2 SNEGSKA (reference sequence). The DNA for the CDR3 is TGCAGTGCTCCCATAGCGGGAGGGGCTAGGGCCCGCTACGAGCAGTACTTC. The encoded protein is CSAPIAGGARARYEQYF.

There are a few counts of this clonotype. The gene calls are TRBV6-2 or TRBV6-3 and TRBJ2-5; D call uncertain. Trimming cost V 9 bases and J 5 bases, with 16 bases left between them. This CDR3 has 13 residues. Germline V gene sequence: CDR1 MNHEY, CDR2 SVGEGT. The CDR3 protein is CASRDISMETQYF. The CDR3 region has the DNA TGTGCCAGTAGAGACATTTCTATGGAGACCCAGTACTTC.

The chain combines TRBV5-1 with TRBJ2-3, with 9 bases aligning to TRBD2. V lost 3 bases to trimming and J lost 4 bases; unmatched junction nucleotides: 6. The germline V gene has CDR1 SGHRS and CDR2 YFSETQ. The CDR3 is 15 residues long. CDR3 loop: CASSSGAGGPDTQYF. Here the CDR3 DNA reads TGCGCCAGCAGCTCCGGAGCGGGAGGCCCAGATACGCAGTATTTT.

This clonotype was counted a few times. The V gene is TRBV2, the J gene TRBJ1-5, with D tentatively TRBD1 (5 bases). V gave up 10 bases and J gave up 2 bases, with 15 bases separating them. The germline CDR1 and CDR2 sequences are SNHLY and FYNNEI. The CDR3 loop spans 14 amino acids. CDR3 amino acids: CATSGGGGNQPQHF. The CDR3 coding sequence is TGTGCCACCAGCGGGGGAGGAGGCAATCAGCCCCAGCATTTT. Drawing the rest from reference TRBV2 and TRBJ1-5, the complete variable domain is EPEVTQTPSHQVTQMGQEVILRCVPISNHLYFYWYRQILGQKVEFLVSFYNNEISEKSEIFDDQFSVERPDGSNFTLKIRSTKLEDSAMYFCATSGGGGNQPQHFGDGTRLSIL.

This clonotype was found many times. The rearrangement uses TRBV5-1 and TRBJ1-1; tentative D call: TRBD1 (5 bases). The ends were cut back, 4 bases at V and 0 bases at J, with 13 bases in the middle. CDR1 and CDR2 from the germline V gene are SGHRS and YFSETQ. This CDR3 is built from 15 residues. The CDR3 nucleotides are TGCGCCAGCAGCCTAGGGGTTGGCGTGAACACTGAAGCTTTCTTT. Its translation: CASSLGVGVNTEAFF. The full variable domain, with the rest looked up from reference TRBV5-1 and TRBJ1-1, is KAGVTQTPRYLIKTRGQQVTLSCSPISGHRSVSWYQQTPGQGLQFLFEYFSETQRNKGNFPGRFSGRQFSNSRSEMNVSTLELGDSALYLCASSLGVGVNTEAFFGQGTRLTVV.

At least ten counts were recorded for this clonotype. This chain links TRBV15 with TRBJ2-2; no definite D call. Per the germline V gene, CDR1 is LNHNV and CDR2 is YYDKDF (reference sequence). The CDR3 contains 17 residues. The V and J ends lost 0 bases and 1 base respectively, with 12 bases between them. The CDR3 region is CATSREGLRENTGELFF. CDR3 sequence (DNA): TGTGCCACCAGCAGAGAAGGCTTACGTGAGAACACCGGGGAGCTGTTTTTT. The full variable domain, completed using reference TRBV15 and TRBJ2-2, is DAMVIQNPRYQVTQFGKPVTLSCSQTLNHNVMYWYQQKSSQAPKLLFHYYDKDFNNEADTPDNFQSRRPNTSFCFLDIRSPGLGDTAMYLCATSREGLRENTGELFFGEGSRLTVL.

The chain couples TRBV7-9 to TRBJ1-1, with D perhaps TRBD1 (5 bases). V was cut by 1 base and J by 6 bases, with 9 bases left in between. The CDR3 totals 13 residues. Germline lookup yields CDR1 SEHNR and CDR2 FQNEAQ (reference sequence). CDR3 nucleotides: TGTGCCAGCAGCTTAGGGGGGATCCCTGAAGCTTTCTTT. It codes for CASSLGGIPEAFF.

This clonotype has more than one count but fewer than ten. The CDR3 DNA reads as TGTGCCGCATCAGGGCCGAACACCGGGGAGCTGTTTTTT. Its translation is CAASGPNTGELFF. The rearrangement links TRBV6-1 to TRBJ2-2, with D possibly TRBD1 on 5 matching bases. V was clipped by 11 bases and J by 0 bases, with 10 bases between them. This CDR3 spans 13 amino acids. Per germline, CDR1 MNHNS and CDR2 SASEGT.

This clonotype was seen a few times. This chain links TRBV29-1 with TRBJ2-7; D gene uncertain. CDR3 size: 12 residues. The germline V gene has CDR1 SQVTM and CDR2 ANQGSEA. V lost 6 bases and J 4 bases, leaving 13 bases between the germline ends. CDR3 nucleotide sequence: TGCAGCGTCTTCGGACCTTTATACGAGCAGTACTTC. This encodes CSVFGPLYEQYF.